A single sample is the source of the 10 T cell receptor beta chains below, sequenced in a study of T-cell reconstitution after alpha-beta-depleted transplantation in children. Construction of the TCRbeta library involved unique molecular identifiers. TCRdb reanalysed the PCR reads using MiXCR and keeps one entry per CDR3 protein. The sample shows about 980,000 distinct CDR3 sequences, 25% to 30% of them seen only once. The input for sequencing was PBMCs, mostly from graft donor cells, taken 360 days after TCRalphabeta/CD19-depleted stem cell transplant. These TCRs come from a boy in the first two years of life who had a stem cell transplant for SCID, so the T cells may come from the graft donor.

At least ten counts were recorded for this clonotype. This chain connects TRBV20-1 to TRBJ2-1; D remains ambiguous. The length of the CDR3 is 15 residues. V was trimmed by 0 bases and J by 5 bases, leaving 14 bases between them. CDR1 and CDR2 (germline): DFQATT, SNEGSKA (reference sequence). CDR3 DNA: TGCAGTGCTAGAGATTTTAGGAGAACCAACAATGAGCAGTTCTTC. This sequence encodes CSARDFRRTNNEQFF.

The CDR3 sequence is CASSLPGGEGQFF. As DNA, the CDR3 is TGCGCCAGCAGCTTGCCAGGGGGTGAGGGGCAGTTCTTC. The J gene is TRBJ2-1, the V gene TRBV5-1; 7 bases match TRBD1. Germline V gene lookup returns CDR1 SGHRS and CDR2 YFSETQ. Losses at the gene ends were 1 base for V and 12 bases for J; bases not matched to a gene: 7. This CDR3 is built from 13 residues.

This clonotype was found once. J is TRBJ2-7 and V is TRBV18; 7 nucleotides line up with TRBD2. V was clipped by 5 bases and J by 6 bases; unmatched bases: 4. In germline, CDR1 is KGHSH, CDR2 LQKENI. The CDR3 extends over 12 amino acids. The CDR3 DNA reads TGTGCCAGCTCAAGCGGGGTCGCCGAGCAGTACTTC. This codes for CASSSGVAEQYF.

This clonotype has just a few counts. The chain combines TRBV7-2 with TRBJ2-5; 7 positions match TRBD2. Unmatched junction bases numbered 3, after V lost 1 base and J lost 4 bases. The CDR3 has 14 amino acids. Per the germline V gene, CDR1 is SGHTA and CDR2 is FQGNSA. CDR3 amino acids: CASSLDLAGETQYF. CDR3 in DNA: TGTGCCAGCAGCTTAGACTTAGCGGGAGAGACCCAGTACTTC.

This clonotype showed up just a few times. This chain uses TRBV7-9 with TRBJ1-6, with D tentatively TRBD1 (6 bases). The CDR3 totals 14 residues. The germline V gene has CDR1 SEHNR and CDR2 FQNEAQ (reference sequence). Trimming cost V 5 bases and J 7 bases, with 12 bases left between them. CDR3 DNA sequence: TGTGCCAGCAGCCCCGAAGGGGGGAATTCACCCCTCCACTTT. It translates to CASSPEGGNSPLHF.

This clonotype has only a few counts. This chain's CDR3 is CASSPYTLGEGGDFGETQYF. The CDR3 DNA reads as TGTGCCAGCAGCCCATATACGTTAGGGGAGGGGGGTGATTTCGGCGAGACCCAGTACTTC. The chain links TRBV7-8 to TRBJ2-5, with D possibly being TRBD2 (7 bases). CDR1 is SGHVS and CDR2 is FQNEAQ in the germline V gene. This CDR3 comprises 20 residues. V lost 5 bases to trimming and J lost 5 bases, with 33 bases between them.

This chain connects TRBV12-3 or TRBV12-4 to TRBJ2-2; D uncertain. Trimming removed 0 bases at V and 10 bases at J, with 9 bases between. The CDR3 has 13 amino acids. The CDR3 here is CASSLAQVQELFF. The CDR3, as DNA: TGTGCCAGCAGTTTAGCGCAGGTCCAGGAGCTGTTTTTT.

The chain combines TRBV29-1 with TRBJ2-3, with TRBD1 matching 11 bases. CDR1 is SQVTM and CDR2 is ANQGSEA in the germline V gene. This CDR3 is 13 amino acids long. The ends lost 6 bases at V and 3 bases at J; junction bases unmatched: 2. CDR3 region: CSVRDRGTDTQYF. The CDR3 region has the DNA TGCAGCGTGCGGGACAGGGGGACAGATACGCAGTATTTT.

This clonotype turned up a few times. The V and J genes are TRBV2 and TRBJ2-4, with D maybe TRBD1 (5 bases). Germline V gene data show CDR1 as SNHLY and CDR2 as FYNNEI. The germline V and J ends were trimmed by 8 bases and 2 bases, with 16 bases remaining between them. The CDR3 runs to 15 residues. CDR3 loop: CASQNSRVTKNIQYF. The CDR3 DNA reads as TGTGCCAGCCAGAACTCCAGGGTGACCAAAAACATTCAGTACTTC.

This clonotype was observed a handful of times. The chain is built from TRBV29-1 and TRBJ1-1, with unresolved D. The CDR3 consists of 12 residues. CDR1 and CDR2 from the germline V gene are SQVTM and ANQGSEA. Trimming left V 7 bases short and J 6 bases short, with 15 bases between. The chain's CDR3 is CSALVPGSEAFF. Here the CDR3 DNA reads TGCAGCGCCCTGGTCCCAGGATCTGAAGCTTTCTTT.